The sequence of this T cell receptor (beta chain) was determined in a study of cytomegalovirus exposure and HLA in healthy donors. The germline gives CDR1 LNHDA, CDR2 SQIVND (reference sequence). Germline trimming cut 4 bases from V and 5 bases from J; bases unmatched to any gene: 7. This CDR3 comprises 15 residues. Vbeta (60) and Jbeta (13) primers were used in the PCR. Profiled with immunoSEQ multiplex PCR; TCRdb holds only in-frame clones, not every one. The sample has about 94,000 clones; roughly three fifths are singletons. Sequenced sample: PBMCs. The sequence was collected from a man younger than 45 in good health and CMV-seronegative. V gene TRBV19 combines with J gene TRBJ1-4; 7 nucleotides match TRBD1. The CDR3 nucleotides read TGTGCCAGTAGTAGCGGACAGGAAAGGAATGAAAAACTGTTTTTT. Amino acids: CASSSGQERNEKLFF.